What follows is one T cell receptor (beta chain) and its context. The data stem from a study of T cell changes during pregnancy in multiple sclerosis. V lost 8 bases to trimming and J lost 8 bases, with 16 bases between them. This CDR3 is 14 amino acids long. In germline, CDR1 is MNHEY, CDR2 SVGAGI. The data were produced by immunoSEQ multiplex PCR, yet TCRdb's version contains in-frame clones alone and is incomplete. The sample consists of tens of thousands of clones, approximately 92% of them appearing once. Sample: CD4+ T cells from peripheral blood mononuclear cells, taken in the third trimester of pregnancy. The chain is built from TRBV6-5 and TRBJ1-6; TRBD1 might be the D (5 bases). This sequence originates from a female donor with multiple sclerosis, enrolled in a pregnancy study. The chain's CDR3 is CASRIQELHSPLHF. The CDR3 DNA reads as TGTGCCAGCCGCATACAGGAGCTGCATTCACCCCTCCACTTT.